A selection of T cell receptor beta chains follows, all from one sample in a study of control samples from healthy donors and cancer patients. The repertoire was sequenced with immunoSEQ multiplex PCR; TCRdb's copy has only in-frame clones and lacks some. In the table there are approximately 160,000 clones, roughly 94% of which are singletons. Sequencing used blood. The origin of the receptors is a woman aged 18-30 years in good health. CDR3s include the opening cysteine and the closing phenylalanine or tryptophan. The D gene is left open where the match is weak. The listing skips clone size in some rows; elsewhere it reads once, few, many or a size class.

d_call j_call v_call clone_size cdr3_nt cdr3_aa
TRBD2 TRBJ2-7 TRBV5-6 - TGTGCCAGCAGCTTTAAAGCGGGAGGCATCTACGAGCAGTACTTC CASSFKAGGIYEQYF
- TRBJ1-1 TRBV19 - TGTGCCAGTAGTATGACCGGACAGAACACTGAAGCTTTCTTT CASSMTGQNTEAFF
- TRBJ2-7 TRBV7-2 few TGTGCCAGCAGCTTAGGGGCAGGCCCCTACGAGCAGTACTTC CASSLGAGPYEQYF
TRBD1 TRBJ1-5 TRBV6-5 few TGTGCCAGCAGAGGACAGGGCAATCAGCCCCAGCATTTT CASRGQGNQPQHF
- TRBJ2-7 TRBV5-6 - TGTGCCAGCTCGGAGGTTAGCGGCCCCTACGAGCAGTACTTC CASSEVSGPYEQYF
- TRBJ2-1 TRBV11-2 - TGTGCCAGCAGCTTTTGGTCCATTAGCGGCCCTTCCTACAATGAGCAGTTCTTC CASSFWSISGPSYNEQFF
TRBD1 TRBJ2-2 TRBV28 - TGTGCCAGCAGTTTTCCCAGGGGGCTTCTCACCGGGGAGCTGTTTTTT CASSFPRGLLTGELFF
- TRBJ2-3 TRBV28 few TGTGCCAGCAGTTCTACGGGACGGTCATCTTTCACAGATACGCAGTATTTT CASSSTGRSSFTDTQYF
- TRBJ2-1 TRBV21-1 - TGTGCCAGCAGCAAAGGATCAGGGGGCTGGATGGGTAGCTCCTACAATGAGCAGTTCTTC CASSKGSGGWMGSSYNEQFF
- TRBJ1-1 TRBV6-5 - TGTGCCAGCAGTTCCTCTTCGGGGGGGGCGCGGACTGAAGCTTTCTTT CASSSSSGGARTEAFF
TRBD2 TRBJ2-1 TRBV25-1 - TGTGCCAGCAGTGGGGGTATAGCGGGAGTGAATGAGCAGTTCTTC CASSGGIAGVNEQFF
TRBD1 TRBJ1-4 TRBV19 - TGTGCCACCTTCGACAGGGGGAGAGGGGAAAAACTGTTTTTT CATFDRGRGEKLFF
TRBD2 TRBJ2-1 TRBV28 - TGTGCCAGTCCCCCTAGCGGGAGGCTGAAAACCTCCTACAATGAGCAGTTCTTC CASPPSGRLKTSYNEQFF